The T cell receptor (beta chain) under discussion was sequenced for a study of vaccination and CD4 T cells after COVID-19. For the study at large: Post-COVID specimens were obtained a median about 97 days after diagnosis (range 35 to 161). The post-vaccine samples came a median roughly 79 days after dose two (range 14 to 241).

Cultured CD4+ T cell DNA underwent sequencing with the Oncomine TCR Beta short-read assay. TCRdb re-called the PCR reads through MiXCR, storing one row per CDR3 protein. The sample comprises 7,000 to 8,500 distinct CDR3 sequences, 66% of which are singletons, and about a fifth rests with the top ten. Treatment specified: roughly 11-day PBMC culture with coronavirus spike peptide pools or control peptides (ViraFEST assay). Study-wide points: Reactive clone data from convalescent patients indicated a median of about 86% appearing only post-vaccination.

This clonotype is medium-sized. Its antigen is unidentified. The length of the CDR3 is 13 residues. Germline V gene sequence: CDR1 SEHNR, CDR2 FQNEAQ (reference sequence). V lost 3 bases, J lost 10 bases, and 15 bases lay in between. This chain links TRBV7-9 with TRBJ2-5, with D possibly TRBD1 on 6 matching bases. The specimen was CD4+ T cells from blood, cultured in vitro. The receptor was isolated from a human donor who had recovered from COVID-19. CDR3 sequence: CASSFGSRGSQYF. The CDR3 bases are TGTGCCAGCAGCTTTGGGTCGAGGGGGAGCCAGTACTTC.